The following is a TCR beta chain sequence with its context. TCRdb re-called the PCR reads through MiXCR. The sample contains some 30,000 clones, 25% to 35% of which appear only once. This CDR3 is built from 15 residues. The ends were cut back, 0 bases at V and 1 base at J, with 9 bases in the middle. From germline, CDR1 is SGHTA and CDR2 FQGNSA. Each patient went into thyroid surgery without having received any treatment. The source of the sample is a study of metastatic and nonmetastatic thyroid tumors. The receptor was isolated from a female donor with papillary thyroid cancer or a benign thyroid nodule (not recorded which). Some clones in this sample may be carry-over from other donors' samples. Specimen: blood. The chain employs TRBV7-2 and TRBJ1-2; no clear D gene. The CDR3 loop is CASSLAQRFNYGYTF. In nucleotides, the CDR3 is TGTGCCAGCAGCTTAGCGCAGCGGTTTAACTATGGCTACACCTTC. Looking up the rest from reference TRBV7-2 and TRBJ1-2 gives the full variable domain: GAGVSQSPSNKVTEKGKDVELRCDPISGHTALYWYRQSLGQGLEFLIYFQGNSAPDKSGLPSDRFSAERTGGSVSTLTIQRTQQEDSAVYLCASSLAQRFNYGYTFGSGTRLTVV.